The clone carrying this TCR beta chain was seen once. Seattle patients were enrolled while actively infected and followed longitudinally. In the original processing: Estimates of nucleated cell counts were drawn from the amplification of reference gene primers. Here immunoSEQ multiplex PCR was the method, and the copy in TCRdb shows in-frame clones only, minus some. V, J and clone size are taken as reported in that table, and D and trimming were inferred from the DNA itself. Of approximately 350,000 clones listed, 87% are singletons. These data come from a study of blood T cell repertoires in COVID-19. Study at large: COVID-19 samples, acute and convalescent, were from the United States, Italy and Spain. PBMCs, B-cell-depleted T cells, or T cells provided the cDNA or gDNA that made up the material.

The CDR3 has 13 amino acids. Germline V gives CDR1 WNHNN, CDR2 SYGVQD (reference sequence). V trimming: 5 bases; J trimming: 3 bases; junction bases outside the gene matches: 3. Sequencing was performed on peripheral blood. The sequence was collected from a woman aged 50 to 60 with COVID-19, enrolled during active disease. The V gene is TRBV10-1, the J gene TRBJ1-2; 7 positions agree with TRBD1. CDR3 amino acids: CASSFDRDYGYTF. The CDR3 DNA reads TGCGCCAGCAGTTTCGACAGGGACTATGGCTACACCTTC.